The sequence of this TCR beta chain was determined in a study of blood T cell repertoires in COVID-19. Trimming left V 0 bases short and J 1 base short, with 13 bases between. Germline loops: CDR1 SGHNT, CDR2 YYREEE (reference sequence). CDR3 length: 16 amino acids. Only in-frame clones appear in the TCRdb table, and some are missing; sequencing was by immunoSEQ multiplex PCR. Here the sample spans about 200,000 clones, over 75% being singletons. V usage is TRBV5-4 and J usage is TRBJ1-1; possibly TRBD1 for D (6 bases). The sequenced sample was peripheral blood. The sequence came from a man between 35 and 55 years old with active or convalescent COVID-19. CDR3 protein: CASSLGAGTKNTEAFF. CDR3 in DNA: TGTGCCAGCAGCTTGGGGGCCGGGACAAAGAACACTGAAGCTTTCTTT.